The TCR beta chain described here comes from a study of T cell changes during pregnancy in multiple sclerosis. V lost 5 bases to trimming and J lost 4 bases; unmatched junction nucleotides: 15. Germline assignment: CDR1 KGHSH and CDR2 LQKENI. CDR3 size: 17 residues. Method: immunoSEQ multiplex PCR; TCRdb's copy keeps in-frame clones and lacks some. The sample holds tens of thousands of clones; about nine tenths are singletons and the top ten take 0.64%. Sequenced material: CD4+ T cells from peripheral blood mononuclear cells, taken after pregnancy. The chain has TRBV18 and TRBJ2-5; 8 bases match TRBD1. The receptor was derived from a female donor with multiple sclerosis, enrolled in a pregnancy study. CDR3 region: CASSSPGGQGRRETQYF. CDR3 nucleotides: TGTGCCAGCTCAAGCCCCGGAGGACAGGGAAGAAGAGAGACCCAGTACTTC.